The 19 T cell receptor beta chains below all came from one sample that was sequenced in a study of T cell responses to AZD1222 COVID-19 vaccine (dated by TCRdb to the early 2020s). Read against the paper, the sample's time point label means: about 28 days (+/-7) after the second vaccine dose. The treatment or condition label for this specimen denotes: meningococcal conjugate vaccine given as trial control. Library prep was done by the immunoSEQ multiplex PCR assay. TCRdb's version of the immuneACCESS table is confined to in-frame rearrangements and falls short of the full clone set. An unresolved V gene accounts for under half of the shortfall where checked; the remainder is of unknown origin. For this sample there are 110,000 or so clones; around nine tenths appear just once. The ten largest clonotypes hold under 4.5% of the sample. Sample: peripheral blood, taken 28 days after the second dose of the MenACWY control vaccine. The receptors here all came from an adult who received the MenACWY meningococcal vaccine as a control.

The V gene is TRBV24-1, the J gene TRBJ1-4; 7 bases map to TRBD1. With 3 bases clipped from V and 4 bases from J, the junction kept 4 bases outside the gene matches. Germline V gene lookup returns CDR1 KGHDR and CDR2 SFDVKD. This CDR3 has 15 amino acids. Written as DNA, the CDR3 is TGTGCCACCAGTGATGCGGGACAGTTTAATGAAAAACTGTTTTTT. Its translation: CATSDAGQFNEKLFF.

This chain joins TRBV7-8 and TRBJ2-1, with 8 bases that match TRBD2. This CDR3 comprises 14 residues. In germline, CDR1 is SGHVS, CDR2 FQNEAQ. Unmatched junction bases numbered 5, after V lost 3 bases and J lost 7 bases. The CDR3 coding sequence is TGTGCCAGCAGCTTGGGCGGGGGGTTGAATGAGCAGTTCTTC. It translates to CASSLGGGLNEQFF.

The V call is TRBV19, the J call TRBJ2-2, with 9 nucleotides matching TRBD2. Germline V gene lookup returns CDR1 LNHDA and CDR2 SQIVND (reference sequence). J gave up 0 bases and V 8 bases, and 4 bases lay outside the gene matches. The CDR3 totals 15 residues. CDR3 nucleotides: TGTGCCAGTCGAAGCGGGGGGTCGAACACCGGGGAGCTGTTTTTT. It specifies CASRSGGSNTGELFF.

The chain joins TRBV28 to TRBJ2-5; no firm D call. CDR3 length: 18 amino acids. Germline V gives CDR1 MDHEN, CDR2 SYDVKM. Trimming cost V 3 bases and J 1 base, with 21 bases left between them. The CDR3 DNA is TGTGCCAGCAGTTTCGTGGCAAGTAACCCGGTGCCCCAAGAGACCCAGTACTTC. Amino acids: CASSFVASNPVPQETQYF.

The CDR3 region is CASSLAEKLFF. CDR3 coding DNA: TGTGCCAGCAGTTTAGCTGAAAAACTGTTTTTT. The chain uses TRBV12-3 or TRBV12-4 and TRBJ1-4; D gene unclear. CDR3 length equals 11 residues. V was shortened by 0 bases and J by 7 bases, with 0 bases between the two germline ends.

The chain couples TRBV18 to TRBJ2-3, with 8 bases lining up with TRBD2. V shed 3 bases and J 2 bases; nucleotides not matched to a gene: 10. Per the germline V gene, CDR1 is KGHSH and CDR2 is LQKENI. CDR3 length equals 17 residues. CDR3 in DNA: TGTGCCAGCTCACCCCGGAGGCCAGCGGGAGCCACAGATACGCAGTATTTT. Its protein product is CASSPRRPAGATDTQYF.

The rearrangement links TRBV7-9 to TRBJ2-1, with 11 positions matching TRBD2. Germline lookup yields CDR1 SEHNR and CDR2 FQNEAQ (reference sequence). The J segment lost 4 bases and the V segment lost 5 bases, leaving 4 bases of the junction unmatched. The CDR3 contains 15 residues. The DNA for the CDR3 is TGTGCCAGCAGCCAAGGGACTAGCGGTTACAATGAGCAGTTCTTC. Its protein is CASSQGTSGYNEQFF.

The chain uses TRBV27 and TRBJ2-2; 14 bases are a match to TRBD2. This CDR3 is 17 amino acids long. The J segment lost 6 bases and the V segment lost 5 bases, leaving 8 bases of the junction unmatched. CDR1 is MNHEY, CDR2 SMNVEV, per germline (reference sequence). The CDR3 DNA follows: TGTGCCAGCAGTCCCCCAGGGACTAGCGGGAGTTCCGGGGAGCTGTTTTTT. Amino acid sequence: CASSPPGTSGSSGELFF.

The J gene is TRBJ2-1, the V gene TRBV3-1 (or the pseudogene TRBV3-2); 12 bases match TRBD2. CDR3 length: 14 amino acids. Germline CDR1 reads LGHDT; CDR2 reads YNNKEL (reference sequence). V was clipped by 6 bases and J by 12 bases; unmatched bases: 9. CDR3 protein: CASSTGLAGLWQFF. For the CDR3, the DNA is TGTGCCAGCAGTACCGGACTAGCGGGACTATGGCAGTTCTTC.

The rearrangement uses TRBV15 and TRBJ1-6; the D is unclear. Germline CDR1 is LNHNV and CDR2 is YYDKDF (reference sequence). The CDR3 runs to 15 residues. V lost 0 bases and J 13 bases, leaving 16 bases between the germline ends. The CDR3: CATSRENSPRSPLHF. As DNA, the CDR3 is TGTGCCACCAGCAGAGAAAACTCCCCCAGGTCCCCCCTCCACTTT.

This chain links TRBV2 with TRBJ1-6, with 7 bases matching TRBD1. V dropped 4 bases and J dropped 11; count of bases not matched to a gene: 17. From germline, CDR1 is SNHLY and CDR2 FYNNEI. The CDR3 consists of 17 residues. Written as DNA, the CDR3 is TGTGCCAGCAGTGTTCTCTCCCCTCAGGGGGAATTGCCACCCCTCCACTTT. Translated, it gives CASSVLSPQGELPPLHF.

This chain joins TRBV28 and TRBJ2-1; the match to TRBD2 covers 8 bases. Trimming took 0 bases from V and 9 from J; bases not matched to a gene: 16. Germline V gene data show CDR1 as MDHEN and CDR2 as SYDVKM. The CDR3 totals 18 residues. CDR3 in DNA: TGTGCCAGCAGTTTATGGGGGTCGCATTTAGCGGGGCGGGGTGAGCAGTTCTTC. Its translation: CASSLWGSHLAGRGEQFF.

This sequence joins TRBV28 and TRBJ2-7, with 12 bases matching TRBD2. The CDR3 loop spans 14 amino acids. The germline V gene encodes CDR1 MDHEN and CDR2 SYDVKM. Trimming took 7 bases from V and 4 from J; bases not matched to a gene: 5. This CDR3 is CASTTSGGVYEQYV. The CDR3 coding sequence is TGTGCCAGCACGACTAGCGGGGGAGTATACGAGCAGTACGTC.

The chain recombines TRBV19 with TRBJ1-5; unclear D gene. The V end lost 2 bases, the J end lost 7 bases, and 12 bases lay between the germline ends. There are 14 residues in the CDR3. Germline V gene lookup returns CDR1 LNHDA and CDR2 SQIVND (reference sequence). In nucleotides, the CDR3 is TGTGCCAGTAGTATAAGTTTTTCTCCCCAGCCCCAGCATTTT. Protein: CASSISFSPQPQHF.

This sequence joins TRBV30 and TRBJ2-5; TRBD1 matches at 9 bases. The CDR3 runs to 12 residues. The V gene's germline CDR1 is GTSNPN and CDR2 SVGIG (reference sequence). The V gene end was trimmed by 5 bases and the J gene end by 5 bases; junction bases not matched to a gene: 3. The CDR3 nucleotides read TGTGCCTGGGACAGGGGGAAGGAGACCCAGTACTTC. Translation gives CAWDRGKETQYF.

The genes are TRBV30 and TRBJ2-7; D unresolved. The germline V gene has CDR1 GTSNPN and CDR2 SVGIG (reference sequence). The V end was cut by 5 bases, the J end by 0 bases, with 8 bases between. This CDR3 comprises 12 residues. CDR3 coding DNA: TGTGCCTGGGGGGTCAGCTCCTACGAGCAGTACTTC. It is translated as CAWGVSSYEQYF.

The chain has TRBV29-1 and TRBJ2-5; 7 nucleotides match TRBD1. Germline CDR1 and CDR2: SQVTM and ANQGSEA. This CDR3 contains 12 residues. Trimming removed 6 bases from V and 3 bases from J; junction bases left unmatched: 4. The CDR3 sequence is CSVNRGEETQYF. DNA of the CDR3: TGCAGCGTCAACAGGGGTGAAGAGACCCAGTACTTC. Looking up the rest from reference TRBV29-1 and TRBJ2-5 gives the full variable domain: SAVISQKPSRDICQRGTSLTIQCQVDSQVTMMFWYRQQPGQSLTLIATANQGSEATYESGFVIDKFPISRPNLTFSTLTVSNMSPEDSSIYLCSVNRGEETQYFGPGTRLLVL.

This chain links TRBV19 with TRBJ1-1; TRBD1 might be the D (6 bases). Germline CDR1 is LNHDA and CDR2 is SQIVND (reference sequence). V was cut by 3 bases and J by 0 bases, with 20 bases left in between. CDR3 size: 18 residues. CDR3 residues: CASSISVRQAEMNTEAFF. The CDR3 DNA follows: TGTGCCAGTAGTATTTCAGTCCGACAGGCCGAGATGAACACTGAAGCTTTCTTT.

The chain uses TRBV7-9 and TRBJ1-6; the D gene is possibly TRBD1 (5 bases). V was pared by 5 bases and J by 9 bases, with 17 bases between. The CDR3 contains 15 residues. Germline V lookup: CDR1 SEHNR, CDR2 FQNEAQ (reference sequence). The CDR3 DNA sequence: TGTGCCAGCAGCGCCACAGGAGGGGTTAGTTCACCCCTCCACTTT. It yields the protein CASSATGGVSSPLHF.